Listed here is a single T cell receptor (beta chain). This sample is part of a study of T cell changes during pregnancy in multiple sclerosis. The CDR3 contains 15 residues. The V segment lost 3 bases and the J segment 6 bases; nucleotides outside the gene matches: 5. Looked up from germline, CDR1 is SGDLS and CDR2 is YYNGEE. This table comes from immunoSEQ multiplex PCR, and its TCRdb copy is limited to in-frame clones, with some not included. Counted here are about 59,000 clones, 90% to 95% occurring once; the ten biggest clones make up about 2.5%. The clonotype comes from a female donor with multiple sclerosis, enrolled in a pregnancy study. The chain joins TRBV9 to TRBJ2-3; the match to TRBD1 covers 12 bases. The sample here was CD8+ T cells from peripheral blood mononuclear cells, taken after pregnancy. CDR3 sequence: CASSGGTGGMDTQYF. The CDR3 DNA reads TGTGCCAGCAGCGGTGGGACAGGGGGCATGGATACGCAGTATTTT.